These T cell receptor beta chains were read from a single sample in a study of human T cells and chemical hapten exposure. One entry per CDR3 protein, called by TCRdb with MiXCR from the RACE reads. This table has more than 90,000 distinct CDR3 sequences, roughly an eighth appearing once. The sequencing used whole blood, collected in connection with sensitization to the hapten diphenylcyclopropenone (DPC). The receptors originated from a woman between 35 and 50 years old with alopecia areata. Some clones in this sample may be carry-over from other donors' samples. The CDR3 runs from the conserved cysteine through the conserved F or W. A D gene is named only where the DNA matches it firmly. Clone size is not always given. Where it is, it says once, few, many or a class for expanded clones.

v_gene	d_gene	abundance	j_gene	CDR3nt	CDR3aa
TRBV15	.	few	TRBJ1-1	TGTGCCACCAGCAGAGGACAGATCAACACTGAAGCTTTCTTT	CATSRGQINTEAFF
TRBV12-3/TRBV12-4	TRBD2	few	TRBJ2-3	TGTGCCAGCAACCTAGCGGGAGGGCCTGTTACGCAGTATTTT	CASNLAGGPVTQYF
TRBV28	TRBD1	few	TRBJ1-1	TGTGCCAGCAGTTTGTCCGGGACAGGGACCTCTGAAGCTTTCTTT	CASSLSGTGTSEAFF
TRBV7-2	TRBD2	few	TRBJ2-1	TGTGCCAGCAGCTTAGTGCAGCGGGGGGCGGAGCAGTTCTTC	CASSLVQRGAEQFF
TRBV11-2	.	few	TRBJ2-3	TGTGCCAGCCTCGGACAGCTCACAGATACGCAGTATTTT	CASLGQLTDTQYF
TRBV19	TRBD2	many	TRBJ2-2	TGTGCCAGTAGCAAACTAGCGACCGGGGAGCTGTTTTTT	CASSKLATGELFF
TRBV29-1	.	few	TRBJ2-7	TGCAGCACCCGGGACCGCGACTCCTACGAGCAGTACTTC	CSTRDRDSYEQYF
TRBV7-9	TRBD1	many	TRBJ2-7	TGTGCCAGCAGCCGGACAGGGGGCTTGGACGAGCAGTACTTC	CASSRTGGLDEQYF
TRBV12-3/TRBV12-4	TRBD1	.	TRBJ2-7	TGTGCCAGCAGGACAGGGGGACTCTACGAGCAGTACTTC	CASRTGGLYEQYF
TRBV13	.	few	TRBJ2-3	TGTGCCAGCAGCTCAACCCCCATTAGCACAGATACGCAGTATTTT	CASSSTPISTDTQYF
TRBV20-1	.	many	TRBJ1-6	TGCAGTGCTCAGGGAGGGAGCTCCTATAATTCACCCCTCCACTTT	CSAQGGSSYNSPLHF
TRBV3-1	.	many	TRBJ2-1	TGTGCCAGCAGCGCCGGGCGAGGTGAGCAGTTCTTC	CASSAGRGEQFF
TRBV7-9	.	many	TRBJ2-1	TGTGCCAGCAGCTCCCGGGACAACTACAATGAGCAGTTCTTC	CASSSRDNYNEQFF
TRBV11-2	.	few	TRBJ2-7	TGTGCCAGCAGCCCACATCGGAACTACGAGCAGTACTTC	CASSPHRNYEQYF
TRBV19	TRBD1	many	TRBJ2-3	TGTGCCAGTAGCCCCACCGGGACAGGGATCACAGATACGCAGTATTTT	CASSPTGTGITDTQYF
TRBV28	.	many	TRBJ1-4	TGTGCCAGCACCCCTAGGTCCGGGCGGTTAGTTGCAACTAATGAAAAACTGTTTTTT	CASTPRSGRLVATNEKLFF
TRBV19	.	.	TRBJ1-2	TGTGCCAGTAGTCCGGGGGTCGGGCGGAGTGGCTACACCTTC	CASSPGVGRSGYTF
TRBV7-9	.	.	TRBJ2-1	TGTGCCAGCAGGTCGCCCAGGACGTTAGAGCAGTTCTTC	CASRSPRTLEQFF
TRBV20-1	.	.	TRBJ2-5	TGCAGTGCGGAGCACAGTGGTGTCGGGACCCAGTACTTC	CSAEHSGVGTQYF
TRBV4-3	.	.	TRBJ1-2	TGCGCCAGCAGCCATGGGGACGGGTCCAATGGCTACACCTTC	CASSHGDGSNGYTF
TRBV5-1	.	few	TRBJ2-1	TGCGCCAGCAGCTCCAGACTAGGTTTGGTTCTCAATGAGCAGTTCTTC	CASSSRLGLVLNEQFF
TRBV28	TRBD1	few	TRBJ2-2	TGTGCCAGCAGGCTTAGGGGGCTGGAGACCGGGGAGCTGTTTTTT	CASRLRGLETGELFF
TRBV28	TRBD1	.	TRBJ2-7	TGTGCCAGCAGTTTCGAGACAGGGGTTAAAGCGCAGTACTTC	CASSFETGVKAQYF
TRBV4-3	.	few	TRBJ1-2	TGCGCCAGCAGCCAAGATTGGGCTAACTATGGCTACACCTTC	CASSQDWANYGYTF
TRBV20-1	TRBD2	.	TRBJ2-7	TGCAGTGCCGAGACTAGCGGGATATTTTTCTACGAGCAGTACTTC	CSAETSGIFFYEQYF
TRBV9	TRBD2	once	TRBJ2-3	TGTGCCAGCGCGCGGGGGGCCACAGATACGCAGTATTTT	CASARGATDTQYF
TRBV12-3/TRBV12-4	TRBD2	many	TRBJ2-1	TGTGCCAGCAGTTCTGCTACTACTAGCGGGGGGGCCAGTGAGCAGTTCTTC	CASSSATTSGGASEQFF
TRBV4-3	.	few	TRBJ1-2	TGCGCCAGCAGCCAGTCAGGGGTTCTTGGCTACACCTTC	CASSQSGVLGYTF
TRBV28	TRBD1	many	TRBJ2-3	TGTGCCAGCAGTTCCACGGCGACAGGGGGCGGAGATACGCAGTATTTT	CASSSTATGGGDTQYF
TRBV10-3	TRBD2	few	TRBJ2-3	TGTGCCATCAGTGAGGCGGGGGGGGATACGCAGTATTTT	CAISEAGGDTQYF
TRBV7-2	.	.	TRBJ1-5	TGTGCCAGCAGCTTGCAGGGACCGAATCAGCCCCAGCATTTT	CASSLQGPNQPQHF
TRBV29-1	.	.	TRBJ2-5	TGCAGCGTTCGCACAGTCCCGCAAGAGACCCAGTACTTC	CSVRTVPQETQYF
TRBV19	TRBD2	many	TRBJ2-1	TGTGCCAGTAGTAGGGCTAGCGGGGGGGCCGGTGAGCAGTTCTTC	CASSRASGGAGEQFF
TRBV14	TRBD1	.	TRBJ2-5	TGTGCCAGCACCGACCGGGACAGAGAGACCCAGTACTTC	CASTDRDRETQYF
TRBV12-3/TRBV12-4	TRBD1	few	TRBJ1-1	TGTGCCAGTAACAGGGGGCTGGGTACTGAAGCTTTCTTT	CASNRGLGTEAFF
TRBV3-2	.	.	TRBJ2-5	TGTGCCAGCAGCCAAGAACTCGGTCCAGGGGGCCAAGAGACCCAGTACTTC	CASSQELGPGGQETQYF
TRBV7-2	.	many	TRBJ2-5	TGTGCCAGCAGCTTAGGGGCTAGCAGCCAAGAGACCCAGTACTTC	CASSLGASSQETQYF
TRBV7-2	.	many	TRBJ2-2	TGTGCCAGCAGCACTAGAGTCACCGGGGAGCTGTTTTTT	CASSTRVTGELFF
TRBV6-2/TRBV6-3	TRBD2	many	TRBJ2-7	TGTGCCAGCAGTTACCGCCTAGCGGGGGGTCTGCCGAGCTCCTACGAGCAGTACTTC	CASSYRLAGGLPSSYEQYF
TRBV7-9	.	many	TRBJ1-1	TGTGCCAGCAGCTTAGCAGGGCGAGTAGGAGCTTTCTTT	CASSLAGRVGAFF
TRBV4-1	.	few	TRBJ1-2	TGCGCCAGCAGCCCTAGCGTTCCGGAGGCCCGCTATGGCTACACCTTC	CASSPSVPEARYGYTF
TRBV3-1	.	many	TRBJ1-2	TGTGCCAGCAGCCAAGGGAACAGCTATGGCTACACCTTC	CASSQGNSYGYTF
TRBV14	.	many	TRBJ2-7	TGTGCCAGCAGCGCCGTTGGGGGCTCATTATACGAGCAGTACTTC	CASSAVGGSLYEQYF
TRBV30	.	many	TRBJ2-7	TGTGCCTGGAGTATAGGACAGAGCGAGCAGTACTTC	CAWSIGQSEQYF
TRBV28	.	.	TRBJ2-7	TGTGCCAGCAGTTTATCCTCCACCTACGAGCAGTACTTC	CASSLSSTYEQYF